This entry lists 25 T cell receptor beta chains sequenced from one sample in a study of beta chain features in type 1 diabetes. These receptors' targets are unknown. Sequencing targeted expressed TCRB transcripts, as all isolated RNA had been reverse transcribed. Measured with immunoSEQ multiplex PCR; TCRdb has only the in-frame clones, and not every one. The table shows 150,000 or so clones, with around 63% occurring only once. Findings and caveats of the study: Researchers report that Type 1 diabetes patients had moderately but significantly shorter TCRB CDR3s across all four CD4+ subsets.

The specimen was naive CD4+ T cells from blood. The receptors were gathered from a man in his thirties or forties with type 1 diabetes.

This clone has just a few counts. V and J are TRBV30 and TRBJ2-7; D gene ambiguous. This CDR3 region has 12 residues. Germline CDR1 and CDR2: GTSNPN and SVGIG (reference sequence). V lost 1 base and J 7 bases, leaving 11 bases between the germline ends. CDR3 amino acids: CAWSAFRSEQYF. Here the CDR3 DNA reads TGTGCCTGGAGTGCCTTTCGGAGTGAGCAGTACTTC. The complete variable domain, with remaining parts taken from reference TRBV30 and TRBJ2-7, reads SQTIHQWPATLVQPVGSPLSLECTVEGTSNPNLYWYRQAAGRGLQLLFYSVGIGQISSEVPQNLSASRPQDRQFILSSKKLLLSDSGFYLCAWSAFRSEQYFGPGTRLTVT.

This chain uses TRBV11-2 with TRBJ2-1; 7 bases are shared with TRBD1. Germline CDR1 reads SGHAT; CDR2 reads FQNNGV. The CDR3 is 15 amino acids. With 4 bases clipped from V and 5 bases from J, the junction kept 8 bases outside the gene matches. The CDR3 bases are TGTGCCAGCAGCTCAGACAGGGTGGGACACAATGAGCAGTTCTTC. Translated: CASSSDRVGHNEQFF.

CDR3 region: CASRDTWSGANVLTF. CDR3 nucleotide sequence: TGTGCCAGCAGGGATACCTGGTCTGGGGCCAACGTCCTGACTTTC. The chain links TRBV7-2 to TRBJ2-6; no definite D call. This CDR3 spans 15 amino acids. CDR1 is SGHTA and CDR2 is FQGNSA in the germline V gene. Trimming removed 6 bases at V and 1 base at J, with 10 bases between.

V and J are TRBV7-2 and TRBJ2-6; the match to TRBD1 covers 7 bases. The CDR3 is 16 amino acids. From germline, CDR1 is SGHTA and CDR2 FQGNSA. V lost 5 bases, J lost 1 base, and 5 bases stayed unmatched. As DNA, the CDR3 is TGTGCCAGCAGCAATCGACAGGGATCTGGGGCCAACGTCCTGACTTTC. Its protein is CASSNRQGSGANVLTF.

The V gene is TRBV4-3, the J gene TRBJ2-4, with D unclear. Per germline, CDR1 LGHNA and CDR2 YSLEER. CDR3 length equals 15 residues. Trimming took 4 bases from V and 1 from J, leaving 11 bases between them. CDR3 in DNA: TGCGCCAGCAGCCCGGACCGCGCCGCCAAAAACATTCAGTACTTC. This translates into CASSPDRAAKNIQYF.

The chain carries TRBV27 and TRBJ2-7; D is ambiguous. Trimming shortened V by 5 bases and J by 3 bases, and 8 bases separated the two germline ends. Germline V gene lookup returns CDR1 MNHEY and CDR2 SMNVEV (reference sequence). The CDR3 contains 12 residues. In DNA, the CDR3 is TGTGCCAGCAGTCCCACTCTCTACGAGCAGTACTTC. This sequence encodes CASSPTLYEQYF.

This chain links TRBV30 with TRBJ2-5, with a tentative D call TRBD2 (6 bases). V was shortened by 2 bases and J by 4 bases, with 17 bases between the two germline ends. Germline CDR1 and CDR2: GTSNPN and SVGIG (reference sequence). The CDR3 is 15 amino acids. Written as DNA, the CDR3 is TGTGCCTGGAGTTCTACCGGGACTTTTACAGAGACCCAGTACTTC. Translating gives CAWSSTGTFTETQYF. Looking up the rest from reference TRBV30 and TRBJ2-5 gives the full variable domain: SQTIHQWPATLVQPVGSPLSLECTVEGTSNPNLYWYRQAAGRGLQLLFYSVGIGQISSEVPQNLSASRPQDRQFILSSKKLLLSDSGFYLCAWSSTGTFTETQYFGPGTRLLVL.

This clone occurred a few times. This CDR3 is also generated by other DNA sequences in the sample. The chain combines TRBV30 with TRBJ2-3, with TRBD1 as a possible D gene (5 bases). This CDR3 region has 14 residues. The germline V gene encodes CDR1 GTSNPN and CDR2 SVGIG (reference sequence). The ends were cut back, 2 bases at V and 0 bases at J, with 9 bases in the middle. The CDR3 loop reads CAWSSGLSTDTQYF. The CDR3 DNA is TGTGCCTGGAGTTCAGGGCTTAGCACAGATACGCAGTATTTT.

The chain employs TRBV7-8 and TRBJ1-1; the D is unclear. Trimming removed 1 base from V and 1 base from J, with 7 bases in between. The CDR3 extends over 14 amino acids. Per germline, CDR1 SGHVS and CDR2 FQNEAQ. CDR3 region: CASSLVAENTEAFF. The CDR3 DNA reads TGTGCCAGCAGCTTAGTGGCGGAGAACACTGAAGCTTTCTTT.

CDR3 DNA sequence: TGCAGCGTTGAAGTAGGGACAGGGAACACTGAAGCTTTCTTT. It codes for CSVEVGTGNTEAFF. J is TRBJ1-1 and V is TRBV29-1; TRBD1 agrees at 8 bases. The V gene end was trimmed by 1 base and the J gene end by 1 base; junction bases not matched to a gene: 2. CDR3 length equals 14 residues. Looked up from germline, CDR1 is SQVTM and CDR2 is ANQGSEA. The full variable domain, its missing parts supplied by reference TRBV29-1 and TRBJ1-1, is SAVISQKPSRDICQRGTSLTIQCQVDSQVTMMFWYRQQPGQSLTLIATANQGSEATYESGFVIDKFPISRPNLTFSTLTVSNMSPEDSSIYLCSVEVGTGNTEAFFGQGTRLTVV.

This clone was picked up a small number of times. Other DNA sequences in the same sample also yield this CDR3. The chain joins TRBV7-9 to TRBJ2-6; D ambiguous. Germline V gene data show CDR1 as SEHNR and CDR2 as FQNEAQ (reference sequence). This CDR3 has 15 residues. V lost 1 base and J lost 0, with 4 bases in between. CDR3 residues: CASSLVGSGANVLTF. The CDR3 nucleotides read TGTGCCAGCAGCTTAGTAGGCTCTGGGGCCAACGTCCTGACTTTC.

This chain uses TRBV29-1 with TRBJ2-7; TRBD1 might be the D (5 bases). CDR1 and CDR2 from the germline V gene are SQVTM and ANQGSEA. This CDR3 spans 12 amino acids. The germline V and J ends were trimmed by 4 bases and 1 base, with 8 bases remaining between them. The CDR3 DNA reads TGCAGCGTTGTAAAGGGGTCCTACGAGCAGTACTTC. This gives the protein CSVVKGSYEQYF.

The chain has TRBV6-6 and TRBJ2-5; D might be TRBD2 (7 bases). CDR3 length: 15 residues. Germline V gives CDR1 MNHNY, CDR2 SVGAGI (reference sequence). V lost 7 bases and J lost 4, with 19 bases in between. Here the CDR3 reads CASINLGGPRETQYF. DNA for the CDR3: TGTGCCAGCATCAACCTCGGGGGGCCTAGAGAGACCCAGTACTTC.

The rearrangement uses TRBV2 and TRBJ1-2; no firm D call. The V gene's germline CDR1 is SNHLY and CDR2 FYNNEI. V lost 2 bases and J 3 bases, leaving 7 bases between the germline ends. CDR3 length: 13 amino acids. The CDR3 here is CASSENVYYGYTF. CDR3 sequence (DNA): TGTGCCAGCAGTGAAAACGTCTACTATGGCTACACCTTC. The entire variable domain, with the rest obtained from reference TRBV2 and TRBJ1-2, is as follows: EPEVTQTPSHQVTQMGQEVILRCVPISNHLYFYWYRQILGQKVEFLVSFYNNEISEKSEIFDDQFSVERPDGSNFTLKIRSTKLEDSAMYFCASSENVYYGYTFGSGTRLTVV.

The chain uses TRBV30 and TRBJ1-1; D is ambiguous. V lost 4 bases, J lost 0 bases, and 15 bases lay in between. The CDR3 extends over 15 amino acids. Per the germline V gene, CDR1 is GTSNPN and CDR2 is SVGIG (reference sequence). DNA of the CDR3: TGTGCCTGGATCGGGAGAGGCAGGATGAACACTGAAGCTTTCTTT. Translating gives CAWIGRGRMNTEAFF.

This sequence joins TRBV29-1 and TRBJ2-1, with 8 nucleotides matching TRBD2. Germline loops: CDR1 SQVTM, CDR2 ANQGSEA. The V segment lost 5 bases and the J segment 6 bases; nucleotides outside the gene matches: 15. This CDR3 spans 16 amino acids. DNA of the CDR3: TGCAGCGTTCCCCGACCGGGACTAGTTTTTCTCAATGAGCAGTTCTTC. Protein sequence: CSVPRPGLVFLNEQFF.

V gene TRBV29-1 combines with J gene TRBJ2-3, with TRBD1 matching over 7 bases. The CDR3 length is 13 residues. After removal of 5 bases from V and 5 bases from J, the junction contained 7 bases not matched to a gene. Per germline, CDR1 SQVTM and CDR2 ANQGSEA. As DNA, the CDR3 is TGCAGCGTTAGACCGACAGGGAAAGATACGCAGTATTTT. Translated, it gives CSVRPTGKDTQYF.

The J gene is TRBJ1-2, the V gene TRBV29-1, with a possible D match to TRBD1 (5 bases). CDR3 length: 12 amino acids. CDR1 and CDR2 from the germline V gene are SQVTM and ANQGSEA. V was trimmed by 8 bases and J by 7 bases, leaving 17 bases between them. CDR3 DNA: TGCAGCTCAAGCTCGCATCAGGGTGGCTACACCTTC. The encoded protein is CSSSSHQGGYTF.

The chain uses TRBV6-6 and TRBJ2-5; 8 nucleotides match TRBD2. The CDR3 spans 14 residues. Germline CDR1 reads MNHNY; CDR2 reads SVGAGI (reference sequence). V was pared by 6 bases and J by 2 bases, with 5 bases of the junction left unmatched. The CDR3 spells CASSPGLGQETQYF. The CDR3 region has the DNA TGTGCCAGCAGCCCGGGACTAGGGCAAGAGACCCAGTACTTC.

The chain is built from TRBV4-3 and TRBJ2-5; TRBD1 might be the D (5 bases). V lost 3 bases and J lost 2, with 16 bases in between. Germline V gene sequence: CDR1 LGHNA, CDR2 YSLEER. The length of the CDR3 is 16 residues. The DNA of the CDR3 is TGCGCCAGCAGCCACACTTGGGCAGGGTTTCAAGAGACCCAGTACTTC. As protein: CASSHTWAGFQETQYF.

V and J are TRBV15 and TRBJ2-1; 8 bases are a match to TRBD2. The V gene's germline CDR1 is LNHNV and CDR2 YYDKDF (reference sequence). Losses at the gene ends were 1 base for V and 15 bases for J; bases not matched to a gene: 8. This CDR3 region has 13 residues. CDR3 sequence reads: CATSRVRSGGGFF. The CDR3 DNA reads TGTGCCACCAGCAGAGTCAGGAGCGGGGGCGGGTTCTTC.

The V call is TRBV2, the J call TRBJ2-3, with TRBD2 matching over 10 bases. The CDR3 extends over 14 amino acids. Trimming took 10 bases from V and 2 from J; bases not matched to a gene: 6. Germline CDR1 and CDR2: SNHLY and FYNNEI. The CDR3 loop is CATRTSGYTDTQYF. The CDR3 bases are TGTGCCACGCGGACTAGCGGATACACAGATACGCAGTATTTT.

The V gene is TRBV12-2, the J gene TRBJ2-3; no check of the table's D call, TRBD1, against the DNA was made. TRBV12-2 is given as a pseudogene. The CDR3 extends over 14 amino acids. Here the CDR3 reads CASRYGQGTDTQYF. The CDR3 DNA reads TGTGCAAGTCGCTATGGACAGGGCACAGATACGCAGTATTTT.

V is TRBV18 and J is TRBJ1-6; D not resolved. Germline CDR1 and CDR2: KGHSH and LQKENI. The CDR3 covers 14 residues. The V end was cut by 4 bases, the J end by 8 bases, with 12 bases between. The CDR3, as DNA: TGTGCCAGCTCACGCGGGAGCGGGGATTCACCCCTCCACTTT. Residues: CASSRGSGDSPLHF.

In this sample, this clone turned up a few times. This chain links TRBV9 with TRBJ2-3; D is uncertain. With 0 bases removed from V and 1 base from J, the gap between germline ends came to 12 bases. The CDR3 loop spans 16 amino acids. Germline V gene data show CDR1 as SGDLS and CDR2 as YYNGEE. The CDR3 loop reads CASSVASTPGTDTQYF. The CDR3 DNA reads TGTGCCAGCAGCGTAGCCAGCACCCCCGGCACAGATACGCAGTATTTT.